This T cell receptor beta chain appears in the sequencing data of a study of blood T cell repertoires in COVID-19. Original processing methods: Amplification from reference gene primers served as the basis for estimated nucleated cell counts. The data were produced by immunoSEQ multiplex PCR, yet TCRdb's version contains in-frame clones alone and is incomplete. V and J calls and clone size are copied from that table; D and trimming were computed from the DNA. The data hold approximately 110,000 clones, with roughly 82% observed a single time. There are 16 residues in the CDR3. The ends lost 7 bases at V and 0 bases at J; junction bases unmatched: 5. In germline, CDR1 is SGHRS, CDR2 YFSETQ.

This TCR derives from a woman in her forties with acute or convalescent COVID-19. The V and J genes are TRBV5-1 and TRBJ2-1, with 12 bases identical to TRBD2. The sample taken for sequencing was peripheral blood. The DNA for the CDR3 is TGCGCCAGCGGTCTGACTAGCGGGAGCTCCTACAATGAGCAGTTCTTC. This gives the protein CASGLTSGSSYNEQFF.